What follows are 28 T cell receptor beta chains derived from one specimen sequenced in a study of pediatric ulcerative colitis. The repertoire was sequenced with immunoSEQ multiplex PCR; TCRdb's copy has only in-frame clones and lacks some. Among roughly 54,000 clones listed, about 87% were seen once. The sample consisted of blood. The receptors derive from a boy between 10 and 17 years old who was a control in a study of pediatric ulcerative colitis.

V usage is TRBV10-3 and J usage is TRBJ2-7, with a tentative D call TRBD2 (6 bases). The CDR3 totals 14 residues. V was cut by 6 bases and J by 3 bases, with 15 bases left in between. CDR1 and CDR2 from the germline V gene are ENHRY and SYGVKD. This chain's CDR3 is CAIRNRERSYEQYF. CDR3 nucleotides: TGTGCCATCAGGAACCGGGAGAGAAGCTACGAGCAGTACTTC.

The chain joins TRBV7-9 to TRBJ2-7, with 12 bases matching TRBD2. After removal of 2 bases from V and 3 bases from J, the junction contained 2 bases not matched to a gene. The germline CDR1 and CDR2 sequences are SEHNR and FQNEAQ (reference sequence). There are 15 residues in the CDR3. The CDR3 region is CASSLLAGGDYEQYF. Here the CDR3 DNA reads TGTGCCAGCAGCTTACTAGCGGGAGGGGACTACGAGCAGTACTTC.

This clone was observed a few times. The DNA of the CDR3 is TGTGCCAGCAGTCCTTATACAGGGGCCTATGGCTACACCTTC. It translates to CASSPYTGAYGYTF. The chain uses TRBV6-5 and TRBJ1-2; 7 bases fit TRBD1. Germline V gene lookup returns CDR1 MNHEY and CDR2 SVGAGI. Unmatched junction bases numbered 7, after V lost 5 bases and J lost 4 bases. This CDR3 is built from 14 residues.

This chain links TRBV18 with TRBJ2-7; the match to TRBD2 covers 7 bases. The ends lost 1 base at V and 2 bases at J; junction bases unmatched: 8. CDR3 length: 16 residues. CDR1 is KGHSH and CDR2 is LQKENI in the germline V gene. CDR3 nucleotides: TGTGCCAGCTCACCACTAATCAACAGCGGGGCCTACGAGCAGTACTTC. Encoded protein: CASSPLINSGAYEQYF.

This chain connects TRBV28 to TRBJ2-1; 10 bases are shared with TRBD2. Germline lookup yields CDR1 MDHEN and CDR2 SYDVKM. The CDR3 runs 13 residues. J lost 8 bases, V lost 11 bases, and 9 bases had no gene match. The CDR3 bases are TGTGCCGCCTTAAGCGGGAGGGACGATGAGCAGTTCTTC. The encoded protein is CAALSGRDDEQFF.

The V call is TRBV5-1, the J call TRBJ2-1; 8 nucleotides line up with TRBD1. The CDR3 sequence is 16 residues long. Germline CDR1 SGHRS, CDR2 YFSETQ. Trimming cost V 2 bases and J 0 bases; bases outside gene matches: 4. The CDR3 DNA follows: TGCGCCAGCAGCTTTGGTACAGGGGGCTCCTACAATGAGCAGTTCTTC. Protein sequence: CASSFGTGGSYNEQFF.

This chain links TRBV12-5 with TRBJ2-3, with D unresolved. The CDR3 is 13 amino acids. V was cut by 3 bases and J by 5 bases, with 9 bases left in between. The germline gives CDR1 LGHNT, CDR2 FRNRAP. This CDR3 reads CASGFVFGDTQYF. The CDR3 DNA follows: TGTGCTAGTGGTTTCGTCTTCGGAGATACGCAGTATTTT.

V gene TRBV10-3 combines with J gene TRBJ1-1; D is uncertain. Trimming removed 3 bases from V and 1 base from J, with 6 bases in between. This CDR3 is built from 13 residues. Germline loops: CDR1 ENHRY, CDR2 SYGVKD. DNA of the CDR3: TGTGCCATCAGTGATGTACCGAACACTGAAGCTTTCTTT. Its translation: CAISDVPNTEAFF.

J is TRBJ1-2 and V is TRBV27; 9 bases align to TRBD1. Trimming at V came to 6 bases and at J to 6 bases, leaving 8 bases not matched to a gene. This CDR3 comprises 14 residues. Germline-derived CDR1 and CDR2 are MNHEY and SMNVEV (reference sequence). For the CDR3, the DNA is TGTGCCAGCAGACCACAGGGGGCGCTTAATGGCTACACCTTC. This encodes CASRPQGALNGYTF.

CDR3 protein: CASSLGRLNTEAFF. The CDR3 nucleotides are TGTGCCAGCAGTTTGGGGCGGCTGAACACTGAAGCTTTCTTT. The V and J genes are TRBV6-5 and TRBJ1-1; TRBD1 is a possible D gene (5 bases). V was shortened by 4 bases and J by 0 bases, with 9 bases between the two germline ends. Looked up from germline, CDR1 is MNHEY and CDR2 is SVGAGI. This CDR3 spans 14 amino acids.

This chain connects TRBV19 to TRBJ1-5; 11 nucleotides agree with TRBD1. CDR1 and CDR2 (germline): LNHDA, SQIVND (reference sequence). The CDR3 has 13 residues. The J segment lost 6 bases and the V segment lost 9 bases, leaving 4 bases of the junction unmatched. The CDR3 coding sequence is TGTGCCAGCGGGACAGGGGGAGGTCAGCCCCAGCATTTT. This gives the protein CASGTGGGQPQHF.

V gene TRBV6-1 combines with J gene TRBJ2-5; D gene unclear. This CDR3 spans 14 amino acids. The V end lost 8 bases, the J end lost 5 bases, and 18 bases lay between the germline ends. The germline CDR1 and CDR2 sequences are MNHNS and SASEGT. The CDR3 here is CASRHSTVVETQYF. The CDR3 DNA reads TGTGCCAGCCGCCACTCCACAGTTGTGGAGACCCAGTACTTC.

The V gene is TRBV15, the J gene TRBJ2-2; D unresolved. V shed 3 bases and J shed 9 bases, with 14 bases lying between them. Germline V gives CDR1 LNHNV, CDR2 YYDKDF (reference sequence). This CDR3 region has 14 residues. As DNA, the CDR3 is TGTGCCACCAGCAGGGGTGCCGACGCCCGGGAGCTGTTTTTT. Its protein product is CATSRGADARELFF.

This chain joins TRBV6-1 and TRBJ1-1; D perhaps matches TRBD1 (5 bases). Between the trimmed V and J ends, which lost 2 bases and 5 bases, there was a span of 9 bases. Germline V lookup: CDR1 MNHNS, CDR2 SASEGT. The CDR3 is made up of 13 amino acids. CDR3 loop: CASSEYGGTEAFF. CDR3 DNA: TGTGCCAGCAGTGAATACGGGGGTACTGAAGCTTTCTTT.

CDR3 amino acids: CASSAQGSPEAFF. The CDR3, as DNA: TGTGCCAGCAGTGCCCAGGGATCCCCTGAAGCTTTCTTT. The genes are TRBV6-1 and TRBJ1-1, with D tentatively TRBD1 (5 bases). V lost 4 bases, J lost 6 bases, and 12 bases lay in between. The CDR3 is 13 amino acids. Germline V gives CDR1 MNHNS, CDR2 SASEGT.

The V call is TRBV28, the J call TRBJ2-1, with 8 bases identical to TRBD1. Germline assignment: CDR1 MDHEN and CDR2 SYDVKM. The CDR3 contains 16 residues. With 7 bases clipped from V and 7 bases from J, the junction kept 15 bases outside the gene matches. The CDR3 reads CASTFRTTGVGNEQFF. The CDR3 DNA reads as TGTGCCAGCACCTTTAGGACGACAGGGGTCGGGAATGAGCAGTTCTTC.

CDR3 sequence (DNA): TGTGCTAGTGGTTTGGAAACCGGGACGTTGACCTACGAGCAGTACTTC. The encoded protein is CASGLETGTLTYEQYF. The J gene is TRBJ2-7, the V gene TRBV12-5, with D perhaps TRBD1 or TRBD2 (5 bases each). In germline, CDR1 is LGHNT, CDR2 FRNRAP. This CDR3 contains 16 residues. Trimming stripped 1 base from V and 2 bases from J, with 15 bases between.

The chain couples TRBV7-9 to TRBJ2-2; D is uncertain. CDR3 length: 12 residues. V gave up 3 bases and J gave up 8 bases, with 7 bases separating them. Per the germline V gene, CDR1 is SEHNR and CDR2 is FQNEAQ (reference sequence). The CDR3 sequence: CASSFKRGELFF. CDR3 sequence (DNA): TGTGCCAGCAGCTTCAAGCGTGGGGAGCTGTTTTTT.

The CDR3 nucleotides read TGTGCCAGCAGCTTAGTGAGTATGGGCAATCAGCCCCAGCATTTT. Translating gives CASSLVSMGNQPQHF. This rearrangement joins TRBV7-2 to TRBJ1-5; D gene uncertain. Germline assignment: CDR1 SGHTA and CDR2 FQGNSA. V was clipped by 1 base and J by 2 bases, with 9 bases between them. The CDR3 is made up of 15 amino acids. Variable domain in full (rest from reference TRBV7-2 and TRBJ1-5): GAGVSQSPSNKVTEKGKDVELRCDPISGHTALYWYRQSLGQGLEFLIYFQGNSAPDKSGLPSDRFSAERTGGSVSTLTIQRTQQEDSAVYLCASSLVSMGNQPQHFGDGTRLSIL.

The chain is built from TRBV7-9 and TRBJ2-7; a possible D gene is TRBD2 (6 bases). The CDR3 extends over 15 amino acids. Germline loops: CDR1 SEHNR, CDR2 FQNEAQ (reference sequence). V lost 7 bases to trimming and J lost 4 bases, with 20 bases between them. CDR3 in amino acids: CASTLPAGTLYEQYF. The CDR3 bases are TGTGCCAGCACCCTCCCGGCGGGGACGCTTTACGAGCAGTACTTC.

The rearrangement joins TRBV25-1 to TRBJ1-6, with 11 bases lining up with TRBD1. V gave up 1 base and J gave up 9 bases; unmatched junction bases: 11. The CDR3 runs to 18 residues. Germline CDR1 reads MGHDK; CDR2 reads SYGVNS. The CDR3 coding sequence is TGTGCCAGCAGTGAATTTTCCCCTCCCGGGACAGGGGGTTCACCCCTCCACTTT. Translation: CASSEFSPPGTGGSPLHF.

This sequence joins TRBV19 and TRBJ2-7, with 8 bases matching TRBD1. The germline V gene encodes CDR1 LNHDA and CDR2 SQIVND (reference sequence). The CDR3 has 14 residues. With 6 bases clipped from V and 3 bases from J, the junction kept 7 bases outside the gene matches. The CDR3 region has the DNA TGTGCCAGTAGCTTGGACAGGGATTACTACGAGCAGTACTTC. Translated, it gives CASSLDRDYYEQYF.

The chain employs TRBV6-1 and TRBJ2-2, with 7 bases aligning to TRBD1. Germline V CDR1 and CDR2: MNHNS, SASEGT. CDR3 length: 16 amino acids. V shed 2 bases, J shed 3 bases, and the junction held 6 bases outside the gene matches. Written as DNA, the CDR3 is TGTGCCAGCAGTGAACGGGCAGGGGGAGACACCGGGGAGCTGTTTTTT. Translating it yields CASSERAGGDTGELFF.

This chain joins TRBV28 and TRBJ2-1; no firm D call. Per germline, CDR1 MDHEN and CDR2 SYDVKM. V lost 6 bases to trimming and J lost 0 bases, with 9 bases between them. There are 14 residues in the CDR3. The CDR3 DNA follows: TGTGCCAGCAGCAATGTTCCCTCCTACAATGAGCAGTTCTTC. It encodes CASSNVPSYNEQFF. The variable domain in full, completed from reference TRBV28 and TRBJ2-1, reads DVKVTQSSRYLVKRTGEKVFLECVQDMDHENMFWYRQDPGLGLRLIYFSYDVKMKEKGDIPEGYSVSREKKERFSLILESASTNQTSMYLCASSNVPSYNEQFFGPGTRLTVL.

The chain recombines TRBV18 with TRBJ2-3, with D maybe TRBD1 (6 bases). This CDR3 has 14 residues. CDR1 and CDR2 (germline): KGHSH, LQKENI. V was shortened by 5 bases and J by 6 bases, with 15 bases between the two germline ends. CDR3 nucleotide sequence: TGTGCCAGCTCAACAGGACAGAAGGGGGATACGCAGTATTTT. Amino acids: CASSTGQKGDTQYF.

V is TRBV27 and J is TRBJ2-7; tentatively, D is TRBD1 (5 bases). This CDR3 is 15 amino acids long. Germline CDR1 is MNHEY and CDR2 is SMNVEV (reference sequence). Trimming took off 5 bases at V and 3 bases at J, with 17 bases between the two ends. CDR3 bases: TGTGCCAGCAGTCCATTCGACAGCCTGGGCTACGAGCAGTACTTC. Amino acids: CASSPFDSLGYEQYF.

The CDR3 here is CASSYSMWGQLEQYF. For the CDR3, the DNA is TGTGCCAGCAGTTACTCGATGTGGGGGCAGCTCGAGCAGTACTTC. The V gene is TRBV6-5, the J gene TRBJ2-7, with a weak D call TRBD1 (6 bases). Germline CDR1 MNHEY, CDR2 SVGAGI. CDR3 length equals 15 residues. Trimming took 0 bases from V and 6 from J, leaving 15 bases between them.

The chain's CDR3 is CASSYNGRSQETQYF. As DNA, the CDR3 is TGTGCCAGCAGCTATAATGGACGGAGCCAAGAGACCCAGTACTTC. The rearrangement uses TRBV5-6 and TRBJ2-5; D is uncertain. Per the germline V gene, CDR1 is SGHDT and CDR2 is YYEEEE. This CDR3 comprises 15 residues. The germline V and J ends were trimmed by 3 bases and 1 base, with 13 bases remaining between them.